Shown below are 21 T cell receptor beta chains from a single sample sequenced in a study of blood T cell repertoires in COVID-19. The repertoire was sequenced with immunoSEQ multiplex PCR; TCRdb's copy has only in-frame clones and lacks some. The sample carries 350,000 or so clones, around 87% recorded once. Specimen: peripheral blood. Receptors were obtained from a man younger than 35 with active or convalescent COVID-19.

The chain is built from TRBV2 and TRBJ2-7; D possibly corresponds to TRBD1 (5 bases). The CDR3 is 13 amino acids. Per germline, CDR1 SNHLY and CDR2 FYNNEI. The ends were cut back, 8 bases at V and 4 bases at J, with 15 bases in the middle. The CDR3 loop reads CASSLQVSYEQYF. The CDR3 coding sequence is TGTGCCAGCTCTCTACAGGTATCTTACGAGCAGTACTTC.

The chain carries TRBV2 and TRBJ1-6; no definite D call. The germline V and J ends were trimmed by 2 bases and 4 bases, with 9 bases remaining between them. This CDR3 is 15 amino acids long. In germline, CDR1 is SNHLY, CDR2 FYNNEI. The CDR3 region is CASSEWGVYNSPLHF. The CDR3 region has the DNA TGTGCCAGCAGTGAATGGGGAGTTTATAATTCACCCCTCCACTTT. Full variable domain (rest looked up from reference TRBV2 and TRBJ1-6): EPEVTQTPSHQVTQMGQEVILRCVPISNHLYFYWYRQILGQKVEFLVSFYNNEISEKSEIFDDQFSVERPDGSNFTLKIRSTKLEDSAMYFCASSEWGVYNSPLHFGNGTRLTVT.

This chain uses TRBV5-1 with TRBJ2-5, with 7 bases identical to TRBD2. This CDR3 has 15 residues. Per the germline V gene, CDR1 is SGHRS and CDR2 is YFSETQ. Unmatched junction bases numbered 9, after V lost 2 bases and J lost 5 bases. CDR3 sequence: CASSLQRDGGETQYF. The CDR3 DNA reads as TGCGCCAGCAGCTTACAGCGGGATGGGGGTGAGACCCAGTACTTC.

V is TRBV15 and J is TRBJ2-7, with 12 bases matching TRBD1. Trimming cost V 2 bases and J 2 bases; bases outside gene matches: 4. The CDR3 totals 16 residues. CDR1 LNHNV and CDR2 YYDKDF come from the germline V gene (reference sequence). The CDR3 nucleotides are TGTGCCACCAGCAGATTTGGGACAGGGGGCACCTACGAGCAGTACTTC. Translation gives CATSRFGTGGTYEQYF.

This clone has a single count. V usage is TRBV27 and J usage is TRBJ1-5; no reliable D call. Germline CDR1 reads MNHEY; CDR2 reads SMNVEV (reference sequence). The V gene lost 5 bases and the J gene lost 0 bases, with 11 bases spanning the gap. The CDR3 length is 15 residues. Written as DNA, the CDR3 is TGTGCCAGCAGTCCAGGAGGATATAGCAATCAGCCCCAGCATTTT. It specifies CASSPGGYSNQPQHF.

The chain has TRBV5-1 and TRBJ2-5; possibly TRBD2 for D (5 bases). Trimming left V 6 bases short and J 5 bases short, with 17 bases between. CDR1 is SGHRS, CDR2 YFSETQ, per germline. The CDR3 consists of 14 residues. The CDR3 nucleotides read TGCGCCAGCAAAGACCCGGACGGGATTGAGACCCAGTACTTC. Translating gives CASKDPDGIETQYF. Using reference TRBV5-1 and TRBJ2-5 for the parts outside the CDR3, the full variable domain is KAGVTQTPRYLIKTRGQQVTLSCSPISGHRSVSWYQQTPGQGLQFLFEYFSETQRNKGNFPGRFSGRQFSNSRSEMNVSTLELGDSALYLCASKDPDGIETQYFGPGTRLLVL.

The chain recombines TRBV28 with TRBJ2-7, with 8 bases matching TRBD1. V lost 3 bases, J lost 6 bases, and 7 bases stayed unmatched. The CDR3 length is 14 residues. Germline assignment: CDR1 MDHEN and CDR2 SYDVKM. CDR3 region: CASSFSRGRLEQYF. The CDR3 DNA reads TGTGCCAGCAGTTTTTCCAGGGGGCGGCTCGAGCAGTACTTC.

This clone has only one observation. The J gene is TRBJ2-3, the V gene TRBV10-3; 7 bases match TRBD2. After removal of 7 bases from V and 6 bases from J, the junction contained 7 bases not matched to a gene. Germline assignment: CDR1 ENHRY and CDR2 SYGVKD. The CDR3 spans 13 residues. The CDR3 reads CAIKGGELDTQYF. CDR3 coding DNA: TGTGCCATCAAGGGAGGGGAGCTGGATACGCAGTATTTT.

V is TRBV12-2 and J is TRBJ2-7; whether TRBD2, the table's D call, matches the DNA was not checked. TRBV12-2 is given as a pseudogene. The CDR3 totals 18 residues. The DNA for the CDR3 is TGTGCAAGTCGCTCGCTTAGGACTAGCGGGAGGTCTACCTACGAGCAGTACTTC. Translation gives CASRSLRTSGRSTYEQYF.

This clone has a handful of counts. CDR3 DNA sequence: TGTGCCAGCAGCTCCCCCGTTCACCAGGACAGCCAAGAGACCCAGTACTTC. This codes for CASSSPVHQDSQETQYF. The rearrangement links TRBV13 to TRBJ2-5; D might be TRBD1 (6 bases). V was cut by 4 bases and J by 1 base, with 19 bases left in between. CDR3 length equals 17 residues. Germline CDR1 PRHDT, CDR2 FYEKMQ (reference sequence).

The CDR3 sequence: CASRATGWSYEQYF. In DNA, the CDR3 is TGTGCCAGCAGGGCGACAGGTTGGTCCTACGAGCAGTACTTC. The chain links TRBV6-5 to TRBJ2-7; D is possibly TRBD1 (6 bases). Germline V CDR1 and CDR2: MNHEY, SVGAGI. V was pared by 6 bases and J by 1 base, with 13 bases between. The CDR3 totals 14 residues.

This clone was counted once. The genes are TRBV5-1 and TRBJ1-2; 8 positions match TRBD1. Germline V lookup: CDR1 SGHRS, CDR2 YFSETQ. With V trimmed by 3 bases and J by 7 bases, 11 bases remained unmatched. This CDR3 is 15 amino acids long. The CDR3 DNA is TGCGCCAGCAGCTCCTCAGGGGGCCAGTTTGGTGGCTACACCTTC. Protein sequence: CASSSSGGQFGGYTF.

This clone was seen once. This sequence joins TRBV5-1 and TRBJ1-1; D call uncertain. Trimming removed 8 bases at V and 1 base at J, with 9 bases between. This CDR3 region has 12 residues. Germline V gene lookup returns CDR1 SGHRS and CDR2 YFSETQ. The CDR3 DNA reads TGCGCCAGGCTCCGGGGGAACACTGAAGCTTTCTTT. This encodes CARLRGNTEAFF.

The chain carries TRBV27 and TRBJ1-1; no firm D call. CDR3 size: 14 residues. Germline values: CDR1 MNHEY, CDR2 SMNVEV (reference sequence). Trimming cost V 3 bases and J 1 base, with 9 bases left between them. This CDR3 is CASSFRVPNTEAFF. The CDR3 coding sequence is TGTGCCAGCAGTTTTCGGGTCCCGAACACTGAAGCTTTCTTT.

J is TRBJ1-6 and V is TRBV13; D not resolved. CDR1 is PRHDT, CDR2 FYEKMQ, per germline (reference sequence). V shed 2 bases and J shed 9 bases, with 11 bases lying between them. The CDR3 spans 14 residues. The DNA for the CDR3 is TGTGCCAGCAGCTTATGGGCAGAAACTTCACCCCTCCACTTT. This sequence encodes CASSLWAETSPLHF.

The chain employs TRBV11-2 and TRBJ2-7, with TRBD1 matching over 8 bases. Germline values: CDR1 SGHAT, CDR2 FQNNGV. The CDR3 covers 13 residues. The ends lost 6 bases at V and 7 bases at J; junction bases unmatched: 8. The CDR3 DNA follows: TGTGCCAGCAGACAGGACAGGGTGGGTGAGCAGTACTTC. The encoded protein is CASRQDRVGEQYF.

J is TRBJ2-7 and V is TRBV5-1, with a possible D match to TRBD1 (6 bases). V was shortened by 0 bases and J by 5 bases, with 12 bases between the two germline ends. Looked up from germline, CDR1 is SGHRS and CDR2 is YFSETQ. This CDR3 spans 14 amino acids. CDR3 protein: CASSLVAGVHEQYF. In DNA form, the CDR3 reads TGCGCCAGCAGCTTGGTGGCAGGGGTCCACGAGCAGTACTTC.

The genes are TRBV6-2 or TRBV6-3 and TRBJ2-2; no firm D call. Trimming took 0 bases from V and 0 from J, leaving 8 bases between them. The CDR3 sequence is 16 residues long. CDR1 is MNHEY and CDR2 is SVGEGT in the germline V gene. CDR3 bases: TGTGCCAGCAGTTACTCGGGCAGGACGAACACCGGGGAGCTGTTTTTT. Translating it yields CASSYSGRTNTGELFF.

This sequence joins TRBV3-1 (or the pseudogene TRBV3-2) and TRBJ2-7; D is unresolved. CDR3 length: 15 residues. CDR1 and CDR2 from the germline V gene are LGHDT and YNNKEL (reference sequence). Between the trimmed V and J ends, which lost 2 bases and 4 bases, there was a span of 15 bases. Here the CDR3 DNA reads TGTGCCAGCAGCCAAAACCCCGAGCTCGGTTACGAGCAGTACTTC. Translated: CASSQNPELGYEQYF.

The chain links TRBV27 to TRBJ1-2; 11 positions agree with TRBD1. This CDR3 is 15 amino acids long. Germline V gene sequence: CDR1 MNHEY, CDR2 SMNVEV (reference sequence). The junction had 6 bases not matched to a gene; V was cut back by 5 bases and J by 4 bases. The CDR3 DNA follows: TGTGCCAGCAGTCCTCGGACAGGGGGCAGCTATGGCTACACCTTC. Translated: CASSPRTGGSYGYTF.

The gene calls are TRBV7-2 and TRBJ2-1; D is possibly TRBD2 (6 bases). The CDR3 has 15 residues. Per germline, CDR1 SGHTA and CDR2 FQGNSA. The V and J ends lost 2 bases and 6 bases respectively, with 14 bases between them. The CDR3 nucleotides read TGTGCCAGCAGCTTAACGGGAGATTCGGCCAATGAGCAGTTCTTC. It specifies CASSLTGDSANEQFF. Full variable domain (outside the CDR3, taken from reference TRBV7-2 and TRBJ2-1): GAGVSQSPSNKVTEKGKDVELRCDPISGHTALYWYRQSLGQGLEFLIYFQGNSAPDKSGLPSDRFSAERTGGSVSTLTIQRTQQEDSAVYLCASSLTGDSANEQFFGPGTRLTVL.